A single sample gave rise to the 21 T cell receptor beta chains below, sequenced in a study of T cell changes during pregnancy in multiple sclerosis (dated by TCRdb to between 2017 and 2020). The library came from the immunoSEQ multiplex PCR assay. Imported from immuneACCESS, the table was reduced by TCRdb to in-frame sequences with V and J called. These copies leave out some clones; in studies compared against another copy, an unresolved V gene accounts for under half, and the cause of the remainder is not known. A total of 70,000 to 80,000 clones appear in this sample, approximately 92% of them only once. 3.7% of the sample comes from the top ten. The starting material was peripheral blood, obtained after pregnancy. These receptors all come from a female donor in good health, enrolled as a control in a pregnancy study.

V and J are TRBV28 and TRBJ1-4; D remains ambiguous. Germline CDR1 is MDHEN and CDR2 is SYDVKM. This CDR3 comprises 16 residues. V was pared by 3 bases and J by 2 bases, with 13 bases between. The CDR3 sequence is CASSFRGRRTNEKLFF. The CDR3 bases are TGTGCCAGCAGTTTCAGAGGAAGGCGGACTAATGAAAAACTGTTTTTT.

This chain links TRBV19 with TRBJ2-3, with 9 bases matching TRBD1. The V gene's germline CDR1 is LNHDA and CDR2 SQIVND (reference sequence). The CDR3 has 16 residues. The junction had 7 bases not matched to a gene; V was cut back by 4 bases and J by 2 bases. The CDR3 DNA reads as TGTGCCAGTAGTACCGGACAGGGGTTCTTCACAGATACGCAGTATTTT. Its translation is CASSTGQGFFTDTQYF.

DNA for the CDR3: TGTGCCAGTAGATACCCAGAGGCCTATGGCTACACCTTC. Translation gives CASRYPEAYGYTF. The chain has TRBV19 and TRBJ1-2; D is ambiguous. Germline-derived CDR1 and CDR2 are LNHDA and SQIVND (reference sequence). The CDR3 consists of 13 residues. Trimming removed 6 bases from V and 4 bases from J, with 12 bases in between. The entire variable domain, with the rest obtained from reference TRBV19 and TRBJ1-2, is as follows: DGGITQSPKYLFRKEGQNVTLSCEQNLNHDAMYWYRQDPGQGLRLIYYSQIVNDFQKGDIAEGYSVSREKKESFPLTVTSAQKNPTAFYLCASRYPEAYGYTFGSGTRLTVV.

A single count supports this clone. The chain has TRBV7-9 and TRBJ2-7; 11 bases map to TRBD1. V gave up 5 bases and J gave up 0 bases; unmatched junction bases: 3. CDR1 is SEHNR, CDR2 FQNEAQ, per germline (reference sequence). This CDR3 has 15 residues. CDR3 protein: CASSRTGGISYEQYF. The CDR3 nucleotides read TGTGCCAGCAGCAGGACAGGGGGCATCTCCTACGAGCAGTACTTC.

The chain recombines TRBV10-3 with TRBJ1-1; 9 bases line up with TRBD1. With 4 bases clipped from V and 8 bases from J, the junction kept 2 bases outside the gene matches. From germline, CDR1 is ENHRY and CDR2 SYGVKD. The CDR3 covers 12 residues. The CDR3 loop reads CAISGDREEAFF. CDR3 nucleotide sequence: TGTGCCATCAGTGGGGACAGGGAAGAAGCTTTCTTT.

The CDR3 DNA follows: TGTGCCAGCAGCCAGCCGACAGGGGGGCTCCAAGAGACCCAGTACTTC. Its protein is CASSQPTGGLQETQYF. The chain carries TRBV7-2 and TRBJ2-5; TRBD1 matches 9 bases. Germline V CDR1 and CDR2: SGHTA, FQGNSA. With V trimmed by 5 bases and J by 1 base, 8 bases remained unmatched. The CDR3 sequence is 16 residues long.

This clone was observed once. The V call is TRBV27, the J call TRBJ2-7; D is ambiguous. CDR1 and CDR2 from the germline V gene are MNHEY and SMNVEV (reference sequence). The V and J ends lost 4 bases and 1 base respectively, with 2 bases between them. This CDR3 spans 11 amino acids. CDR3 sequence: CASSSSYEQYF. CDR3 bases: TGTGCCAGCAGTTCTTCCTACGAGCAGTACTTC.

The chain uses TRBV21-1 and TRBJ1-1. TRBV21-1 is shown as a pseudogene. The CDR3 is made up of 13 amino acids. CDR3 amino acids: CASSKGVNTEAFF. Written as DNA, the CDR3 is TGTGCCAGCAGCAAGGGAGTGAACACTGAAGCTTTCTTT.

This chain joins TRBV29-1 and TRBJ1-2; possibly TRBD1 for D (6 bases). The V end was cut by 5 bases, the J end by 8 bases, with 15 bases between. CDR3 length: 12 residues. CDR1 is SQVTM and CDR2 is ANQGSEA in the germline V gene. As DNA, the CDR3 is TGCAGCGTTCCCATAGCAGGGGTGGGCTACACCTTC. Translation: CSVPIAGVGYTF.

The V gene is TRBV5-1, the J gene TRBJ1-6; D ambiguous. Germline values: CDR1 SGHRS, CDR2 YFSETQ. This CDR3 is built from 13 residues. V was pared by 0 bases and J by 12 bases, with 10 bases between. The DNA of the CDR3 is TGCGCCAGCAGCTTGGACGGGTTATTACCCCTCCACTTT. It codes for CASSLDGLLPLHF.

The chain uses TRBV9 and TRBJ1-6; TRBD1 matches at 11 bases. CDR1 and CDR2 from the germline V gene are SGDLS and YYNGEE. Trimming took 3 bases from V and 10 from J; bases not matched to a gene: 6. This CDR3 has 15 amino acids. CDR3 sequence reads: CASSAGQGASSPLHF. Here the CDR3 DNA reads TGTGCCAGCAGCGCCGGACAGGGGGCTAGCTCACCCCTCCACTTT.

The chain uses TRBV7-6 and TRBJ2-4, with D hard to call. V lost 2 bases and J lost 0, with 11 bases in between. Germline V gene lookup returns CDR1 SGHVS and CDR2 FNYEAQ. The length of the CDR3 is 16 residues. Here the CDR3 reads CASSLPQPLAKNIQYF. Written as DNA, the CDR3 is TGTGCCAGCAGCTTACCACAGCCCCTAGCCAAAAACATTCAGTACTTC. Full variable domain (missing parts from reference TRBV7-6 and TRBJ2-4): GAGVSQSPRYKVTKRGQDVALRCDPISGHVSLYWYRQALGQGPEFLTYFNYEAQQDKSGLPNDRFSAERPEGSISTLTIQRTEQRDSAMYRCASSLPQPLAKNIQYFGAGTRLSVL.

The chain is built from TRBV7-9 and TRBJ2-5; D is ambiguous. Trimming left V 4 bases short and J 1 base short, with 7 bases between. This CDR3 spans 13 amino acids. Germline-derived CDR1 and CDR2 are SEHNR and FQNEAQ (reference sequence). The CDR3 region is CASSSGSQETQYF. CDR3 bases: TGTGCCAGCAGCTCAGGCTCCCAAGAGACCCAGTACTTC.

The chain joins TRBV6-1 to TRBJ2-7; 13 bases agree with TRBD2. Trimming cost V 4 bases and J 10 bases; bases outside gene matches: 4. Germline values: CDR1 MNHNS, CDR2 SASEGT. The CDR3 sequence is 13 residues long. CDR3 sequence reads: CASSGRTSGSQYF. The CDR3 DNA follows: TGTGCCAGCAGTGGAAGGACTAGCGGGAGCCAGTACTTC.

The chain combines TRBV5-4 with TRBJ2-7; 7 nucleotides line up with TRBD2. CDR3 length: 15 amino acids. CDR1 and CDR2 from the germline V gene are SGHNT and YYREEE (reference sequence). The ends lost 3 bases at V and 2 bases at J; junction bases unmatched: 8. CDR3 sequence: CASSSTLGGAYEQYF. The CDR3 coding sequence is TGTGCCAGCAGCTCGACGCTTGGGGGGGCCTACGAGCAGTACTTC.

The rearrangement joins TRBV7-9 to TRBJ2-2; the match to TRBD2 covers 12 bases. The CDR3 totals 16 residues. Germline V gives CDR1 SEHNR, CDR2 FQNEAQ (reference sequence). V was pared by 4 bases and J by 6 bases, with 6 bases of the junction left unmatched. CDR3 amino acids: CASSSPSGGASGELFF. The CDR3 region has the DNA TGTGCCAGCAGCTCCCCTAGCGGGGGGGCCTCCGGGGAGCTGTTTTTT.

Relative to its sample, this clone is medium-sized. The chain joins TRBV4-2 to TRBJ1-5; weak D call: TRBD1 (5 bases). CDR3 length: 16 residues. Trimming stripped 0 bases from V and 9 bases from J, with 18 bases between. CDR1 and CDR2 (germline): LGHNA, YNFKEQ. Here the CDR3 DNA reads TGTGCCAGCAGCCAAGATTTAGGGCAGGGTAGTCGGCCCCAGCATTTT. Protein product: CASSQDLGQGSRPQHF.

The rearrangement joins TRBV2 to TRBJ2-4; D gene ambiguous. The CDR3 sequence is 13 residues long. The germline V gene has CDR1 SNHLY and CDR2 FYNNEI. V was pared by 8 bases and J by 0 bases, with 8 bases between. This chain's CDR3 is CASRKLAKNIQYF. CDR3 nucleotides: TGTGCCAGCCGAAAGCTAGCCAAAAACATTCAGTACTTC.

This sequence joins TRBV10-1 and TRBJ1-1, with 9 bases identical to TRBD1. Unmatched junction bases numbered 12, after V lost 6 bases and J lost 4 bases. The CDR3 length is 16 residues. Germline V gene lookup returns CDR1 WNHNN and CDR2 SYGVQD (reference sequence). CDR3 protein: CASRPGTGISATEAFF. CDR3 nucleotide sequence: TGCGCCAGCAGGCCCGGGACAGGGATTTCGGCCACTGAAGCTTTCTTT.

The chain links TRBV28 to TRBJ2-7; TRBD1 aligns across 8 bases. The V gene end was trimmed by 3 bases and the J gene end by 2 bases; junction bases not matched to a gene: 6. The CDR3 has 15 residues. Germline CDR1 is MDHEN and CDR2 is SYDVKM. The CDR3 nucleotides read TGTGCCAGCAGTTTCGACAGGGGAAGACCCTACGAGCAGTACTTC. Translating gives CASSFDRGRPYEQYF.

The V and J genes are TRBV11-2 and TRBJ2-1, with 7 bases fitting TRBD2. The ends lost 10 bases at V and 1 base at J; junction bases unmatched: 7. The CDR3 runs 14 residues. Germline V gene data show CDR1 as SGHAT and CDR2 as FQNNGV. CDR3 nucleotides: TGTGCCACTGCCAGCGGGGCATCCTACAATGAGCAGTTCTTC. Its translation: CATASGASYNEQFF. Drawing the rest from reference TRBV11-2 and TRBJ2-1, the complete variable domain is EAGVAQSPRYKIIEKRQSVAFWCNPISGHATLYWYQQILGQGPKLLIQFQNNGVVDDSQLPKDRFSAERLKGVDSTLKIQPAKLEDSAVYLCATASGASYNEQFFGPGTRLTVL.